The 21 T cell receptor beta chains presented below share a single source sample, sequenced in a study of cytomegalovirus exposure and HLA in healthy donors. Generated by immunoSEQ multiplex PCR, the TCRdb table keeps only in-frame clones and is missing some. Of roughly 70,000 clones in the sample, under 96% were seen once. The source material was PBMCs. The source of these receptors is a woman between 18 and 30 years old in good health and CMV-seropositive.

This clone was seen once. V and J are TRBV7-2 and TRBJ2-7; D not certain. The CDR3 has 12 residues. Trimming left V 2 bases short and J 4 bases short, with 6 bases between. Germline CDR1 and CDR2: SGHTA and FQGNSA. The CDR3 sequence is CASSLPYYEQYF. CDR3 DNA: TGTGCCAGCAGCTTACCGTATTACGAGCAGTACTTC.

The chain has TRBV6-1 and TRBJ2-7; TRBD2 is a possible D gene (6 bases). V gave up 3 bases and J gave up 5 bases, with 17 bases separating them. The germline V gene encodes CDR1 MNHNS and CDR2 SASEGT. This CDR3 contains 15 residues. The CDR3 DNA is TGTGCCAGCAGTGAGCCCGGAGGGCCTAGAGACGAGCAGTACTTC. Translated, it gives CASSEPGGPRDEQYF.

This clone was counted a single time. J is TRBJ1-5 and V is TRBV4-2; unclear D gene. Per germline, CDR1 LGHNA and CDR2 YNFKEQ. V was shortened by 0 bases and J by 5 bases, with 14 bases between the two germline ends. This CDR3 has 16 residues. For the CDR3, the DNA is TGTGCCAGCAGCCAAGAGGGCGTAGCGGGCTATCAGCCCCAGCATTTT. This sequence encodes CASSQEGVAGYQPQHF.

The chain carries TRBV13 and TRBJ2-7; possibly TRBD1 for D (5 bases). Trimming pared 5 bases from V and 1 base from J, leaving 9 bases between. This CDR3 contains 13 residues. Germline assignment: CDR1 PRHDT and CDR2 FYEKMQ (reference sequence). The CDR3 sequence: CASSVQVSYEQYF. The CDR3 region has the DNA TGTGCCAGCAGCGTACAGGTTTCCTACGAGCAGTACTTC.

The chain carries TRBV19 and TRBJ1-5; TRBD1 is a possible D gene (5 bases). There are 17 residues in the CDR3. V lost 3 bases, J lost 1 base, and 16 bases lay in between. From germline, CDR1 is LNHDA and CDR2 SQIVND (reference sequence). CDR3 DNA: TGTGCCAGTAGTATTACTAGCAGGGTATGGAGCAATCAGCCCCAGCATTTT. Its protein is CASSITSRVWSNQPQHF.

This chain joins TRBV6-6 and TRBJ1-1; the D gene is possibly TRBD1 (5 bases). This CDR3 has 13 residues. Germline CDR1 and CDR2: MNHNY and SVGAGI (reference sequence). Trimming took off 2 bases at V and 10 bases at J, with 14 bases between the two ends. The CDR3 nucleotides read TGTGCCAGCAGTTACGAGGGGAGGTATTCAGCTTTCTTT. Amino acids: CASSYEGRYSAFF.

The genes are TRBV11-1 and TRBJ2-7, with 11 bases matching TRBD2. This CDR3 is 14 amino acids long. Germline CDR1 and CDR2: SGHAT and FQDESV (reference sequence). V trimming: 1 base; J trimming: 6 bases; junction bases outside the gene matches: 2. CDR3 DNA: TGTGCCAGCAGCTTAGGACTAGCGGGGTCCGAGCAGTACTTC. Protein product: CASSLGLAGSEQYF.

The chain joins TRBV19 to TRBJ2-2; 8 bases are a match to TRBD1. The CDR3 extends over 14 amino acids. The V segment lost 10 bases and the J segment 4 bases; nucleotides outside the gene matches: 8. The germline gives CDR1 LNHDA, CDR2 SQIVND (reference sequence). For the CDR3, the DNA is TGTGCCACTTCGGACAGGGAGAGCACCGGGGAGCTGTTTTTT. This encodes CATSDRESTGELFF.

The V call is TRBV28, the J call TRBJ2-1, with D perhaps TRBD2 (5 bases). Trimming shortened V by 5 bases and J by 2 bases, and 16 bases separated the two germline ends. The CDR3 has 16 residues. Germline loops: CDR1 MDHEN, CDR2 SYDVKM. CDR3 protein: CASSPLDSWAYNEQFF. Here the CDR3 DNA reads TGTGCCAGCAGTCCGTTGGACTCCTGGGCCTACAATGAGCAGTTCTTC. Based on the CDR3 plus reference TRBV28 and TRBJ2-1, the full variable domain is DVKVTQSSRYLVKRTGEKVFLECVQDMDHENMFWYRQDPGLGLRLIYFSYDVKMKEKGDIPEGYSVSREKKERFSLILESASTNQTSMYLCASSPLDSWAYNEQFFGPGTRLTVL.

The gene calls are TRBV7-3 and TRBJ2-5, with TRBD1 identical over 10 bases. CDR3 size: 16 residues. With V trimmed by 3 bases and J by 5 bases, 9 bases remained unmatched. Germline lookup yields CDR1 SGHTA and CDR2 FQGTGA. The CDR3 sequence: CASSFRGQGEAETQYF. The CDR3 bases are TGTGCCAGCAGCTTTAGAGGACAGGGGGAGGCTGAGACCCAGTACTTC. The full variable domain, rest sourced from reference TRBV7-3 and TRBJ2-5, is GAGVSQTPSNKVTEKGKYVELRCDPISGHTALYWYRQSLGQGPEFLIYFQGTGAADDSGLPNDRFFAVRPEGSVSTLKIQRTERGDSAVYLCASSFRGQGEAETQYFGPGTRLLVL.

CDR3 DNA sequence: TGTGCCTGGAGTGCCGCCGGAGTCAGCAATCAGCCCCAGCATTTT. Encoded protein: CAWSAAGVSNQPQHF. The genes are TRBV30 and TRBJ1-5; no clear D gene. The CDR3 contains 15 residues. Per the germline V gene, CDR1 is GTSNPN and CDR2 is SVGIG (reference sequence). V was trimmed by 1 base and J by 1 base, leaving 11 bases between them.

This rearrangement joins TRBV13 to TRBJ1-3; D remains ambiguous. This CDR3 spans 17 amino acids. Between the trimmed V and J ends, which lost 1 base and 0 bases, there was a span of 13 bases. Germline CDR1 PRHDT, CDR2 FYEKMQ (reference sequence). CDR3 loop: CASSLERTSGSGNTIYF. CDR3 DNA: TGTGCCAGCAGCTTAGAGCGCACCTCGGGCTCTGGAAACACCATATATTTT.

This clone has a single count. The CDR3 here is CASSSSGKGAGELFF. The CDR3 nucleotides read TGTGCCAGCAGTTCTAGCGGGAAAGGCGCCGGGGAGCTGTTTTTT. This chain uses TRBV28 with TRBJ2-2; 9 positions agree with TRBD2. V shed 4 bases and J 6 bases; nucleotides not matched to a gene: 6. Per germline, CDR1 MDHEN and CDR2 SYDVKM. The CDR3 sequence is 15 residues long.

CDR3 nucleotide sequence: TGTGCCAGCAGCCCCCCCGGGACATCGTACACCGGGGAGCTGTTTTTT. Translated: CASSPPGTSYTGELFF. This chain connects TRBV7-2 to TRBJ2-2, with D possibly matching TRBD1 (6 bases). This CDR3 region has 16 residues. With 5 bases removed from V and 3 bases from J, the gap between germline ends came to 16 bases. CDR1 is SGHTA, CDR2 FQGNSA, per germline.

The genes are TRBV20-1 and TRBJ2-7; perhaps TRBD1 as D (5 bases). Per the germline V gene, CDR1 is DFQATT and CDR2 is SNEGSKA (reference sequence). This CDR3 comprises 11 residues. The V gene lost 2 bases and the J gene lost 4 bases, with 6 bases spanning the gap. The CDR3 here is CSARQGYEQYF. Here the CDR3 DNA reads TGCAGTGCTAGACAGGGTTACGAGCAGTACTTC.

This chain uses TRBV5-1 with TRBJ2-1; 7 positions agree with TRBD2. Germline V gene lookup returns CDR1 SGHRS and CDR2 YFSETQ. The length of the CDR3 is 14 residues. V was clipped by 4 bases and J by 5 bases; unmatched bases: 6. CDR3 in amino acids: CASSLVLADNEQFF. CDR3 sequence (DNA): TGCGCCAGCAGCCTGGTGCTAGCGGACAATGAGCAGTTCTTC. The whole variable domain, remainder taken from reference TRBV5-1 and TRBJ2-1, is KAGVTQTPRYLIKTRGQQVTLSCSPISGHRSVSWYQQTPGQGLQFLFEYFSETQRNKGNFPGRFSGRQFSNSRSEMNVSTLELGDSALYLCASSLVLADNEQFFGPGTRLTVL.

This clone showed up just a few times. The rearrangement links TRBV4-1 to TRBJ2-7, with 8 bases aligning to TRBD2. V lost 4 bases and J lost 2; bases outside the gene matches: 7. The CDR3 loop spans 15 amino acids. Germline-derived CDR1 and CDR2 are MGHRA and YSYEKL. CDR3 residues: CASSPSTSGAYEQYF. Here the CDR3 DNA reads TGCGCCAGCAGCCCATCCACTAGCGGCGCCTACGAGCAGTACTTC.

CDR3 coding DNA: TGTGCCAGCAGCGAGGGGGACAGGGGGCTGAGGACCGGGGAGCTGTTTTTT. Its translation: CASSEGDRGLRTGELFF. The rearrangement uses TRBV9 and TRBJ2-2, with TRBD1 matching 12 bases. Germline V CDR1 and CDR2: SGDLS, YYNGEE. The CDR3 loop spans 17 amino acids. V lost 3 bases and J lost 5; bases outside the gene matches: 8.

The chain has TRBV5-1 and TRBJ2-1; no clear D gene. The CDR3 runs to 13 residues. CDR1 and CDR2 from the germline V gene are SGHRS and YFSETQ. Trimming took off 1 base at V and 4 bases at J, with 6 bases between the two ends. The CDR3: CASSLLLYNEQFF. In nucleotides, the CDR3 is TGCGCCAGCAGCTTGTTACTATACAATGAGCAGTTCTTC.

The chain joins TRBV5-1 to TRBJ1-1; 7 nucleotides line up with TRBD1. CDR3 length: 13 residues. Per the germline V gene, CDR1 is SGHRS and CDR2 is YFSETQ. Trimming at V came to 0 bases and at J to 8 bases, leaving 4 bases not matched to a gene. The CDR3 nucleotides read TGCGCCAGCAGCTTGGCCGGGGACAGAGAAGCTTTCTTT. Translation: CASSLAGDREAFF. The full variable domain, its missing parts supplied by reference TRBV5-1 and TRBJ1-1, is KAGVTQTPRYLIKTRGQQVTLSCSPISGHRSVSWYQQTPGQGLQFLFEYFSETQRNKGNFPGRFSGRQFSNSRSEMNVSTLELGDSALYLCASSLAGDREAFFGQGTRLTVV.

The V gene is TRBV6-1, the J gene TRBJ1-5, with no clear D. Per germline, CDR1 MNHNS and CDR2 SASEGT. This CDR3 is built from 13 residues. The ends were cut back, 7 bases at V and 3 bases at J, with 10 bases in the middle. The CDR3 loop is CASTGGPNQPQHF. CDR3 DNA: TGTGCCAGCACAGGTGGCCCCAATCAGCCCCAGCATTTT.